A single sample is the source of the 27 T cell receptor beta chains below, sequenced in a study of blood T cells in healthy people across ages. The use of a sample-barcoded 5' primer and a J-beta primer mix characterized a second PCR of roughly 7 to 11 cycles. TCRdb recomputed calls from the 5' RACE reads with MiXCR, one row per CDR3 protein. The table lists over 700,000 distinct CDR3 sequences, 53% of them singletons, with roughly 37% in the top ten. The sequencing input was blood. All receptors derive from a man aged 80 or over in good health.

The J gene is TRBJ2-3, the V gene TRBV5-1; D may be TRBD2 (6 bases). V was cut by 2 bases and J by 4 bases, with 11 bases left in between. CDR3 length: 14 amino acids. The germline V gene encodes CDR1 SGHRS and CDR2 YFSETQ. CDR3: CASSFYSGSDTQYF. CDR3 sequence (DNA): TGCGCCAGCAGCTTCTATAGCGGTTCAGATACGCAGTATTTT.

The chain joins TRBV7-9 to TRBJ2-1; the D call may be TRBD1 or TRBD2 (5 bases each). CDR1 is SEHNR and CDR2 is FQNEAQ in the germline V gene (reference sequence). This CDR3 is 15 amino acids long. Trimming shortened V by 5 bases and J by 9 bases, and 20 bases separated the two germline ends. CDR3 nucleotide sequence: TGTGCCAGCAGCCCGCCCGGGACGACGAAAATTGAGCAGTTCTTC. It yields the protein CASSPPGTTKIEQFF.

The rearrangement joins TRBV3-1 to TRBJ1-1; D ambiguous. Germline CDR1 is LGHDT and CDR2 is YNNKEL (reference sequence). The CDR3 spans 12 residues. Trimming shortened V by 4 bases and J by 13 bases, and 16 bases separated the two germline ends. The chain's CDR3 is CASSPVHGESFF. In nucleotides, the CDR3 is TGTGCCAGCAGCCCCGTGCATGGGGAAAGTTTCTTT.

This clonotype was counted ten times or more. V and J are TRBV5-1 and TRBJ2-1; TRBD2 might be the D (5 bases). Germline V gene sequence: CDR1 SGHRS, CDR2 YFSETQ. V was trimmed by 2 bases and J by 3 bases, leaving 12 bases between them. This CDR3 spans 15 amino acids. The CDR3 is CASSFGAELYNEQFF. In DNA, the CDR3 is TGCGCCAGCAGCTTCGGAGCGGAGCTCTACAATGAGCAGTTCTTC. Full variable domain (missing parts from reference TRBV5-1 and TRBJ2-1): KAGVTQTPRYLIKTRGQQVTLSCSPISGHRSVSWYQQTPGQGLQFLFEYFSETQRNKGNFPGRFSGRQFSNSRSEMNVSTLELGDSALYLCASSFGAELYNEQFFGPGTRLTVL.

This clonotype was seen a few times. The rearrangement joins TRBV7-9 to TRBJ2-3; the D call may be TRBD1 or TRBD2 (6 bases each). There are 14 residues in the CDR3. The germline V gene has CDR1 SEHNR and CDR2 FQNEAQ (reference sequence). Trimming cost V 2 bases and J 5 bases, with 11 bases left between them. The CDR3 is CASSLTGALDTQYF. The CDR3 DNA reads as TGTGCCAGCAGCTTAACGGGGGCATTAGATACGCAGTATTTT.

CDR3 in amino acids: CASGLGGYEQFF. The CDR3, as DNA: TGTGCTAGTGGTTTAGGGGGATACGAGCAGTTCTTC. This sequence joins TRBV12-5 and TRBJ2-1; D possibly corresponds to TRBD1 (6 bases). CDR3 length: 12 amino acids. V was shortened by 3 bases and J by 10 bases, with 10 bases between the two germline ends. Germline V lookup: CDR1 LGHNT, CDR2 FRNRAP.

This clonotype was observed a few times. The chain uses TRBV6-5 and TRBJ1-2; D is uncertain. The length of the CDR3 is 14 residues. The V gene lost 1 base and the J gene lost 2 bases, with 8 bases spanning the gap. In germline, CDR1 is MNHEY, CDR2 SVGAGI. The CDR3 nucleotides are TGTGCCAGCAGTTACTTTGACGGAAACTATGGCTACACCTTC. Translating gives CASSYFDGNYGYTF.

The chain joins TRBV2 to TRBJ2-1, with 10 positions matching TRBD2. The CDR3 covers 17 residues. Trimming removed 6 bases from V and 0 bases from J; junction bases left unmatched: 8. CDR1 and CDR2 (germline): SNHLY, FYNNEI. The CDR3 loop reads CASRGTSALSSYNEQFF. The CDR3 coding sequence is TGTGCCAGCAGAGGGACTAGCGCACTCAGCTCCTACAATGAGCAGTTCTTC.

This clonotype was counted between two and nine times. The gene calls are TRBV10-3 and TRBJ1-2; D possibly corresponds to TRBD1 (6 bases). The length of the CDR3 is 12 residues. The ends were cut back, 7 bases at V and 4 bases at J, with 10 bases in the middle. Germline V gives CDR1 ENHRY, CDR2 SYGVKD. CDR3 protein: CAITKTGYGYTF. The CDR3 nucleotides are TGTGCCATCACTAAGACAGGCTATGGCTACACCTTC.

The V call is TRBV20-1, the J call TRBJ2-1; D uncertain. The V end lost 4 bases, the J end lost 10 bases, and 11 bases lay between the germline ends. Germline CDR1 is DFQATT and CDR2 is SNEGSKA (reference sequence). The length of the CDR3 is 11 residues. In nucleotides, the CDR3 is TGCAGTGCTACGGGCGCCGGGGAGCAGTTCTTC. Residues: CSATGAGEQFF.

The rearrangement links TRBV5-1 to TRBJ2-7; no definite D call. Looked up from germline, CDR1 is SGHRS and CDR2 is YFSETQ. V was pared by 0 bases and J by 0 bases, with 10 bases between. The CDR3 contains 15 residues. The CDR3 nucleotides read TGCGCCAGCAGCTTGGTTGGCTCGTACTCCTACGAGCAGTACTTC. Translation: CASSLVGSYSYEQYF. The variable domain in full, with the rest retrieved from reference TRBV5-1 and TRBJ2-7, is KAGVTQTPRYLIKTRGQQVTLSCSPISGHRSVSWYQQTPGQGLQFLFEYFSETQRNKGNFPGRFSGRQFSNSRSEMNVSTLELGDSALYLCASSLVGSYSYEQYFGPGTRLTVT.

This clonotype has just a few counts. V gene TRBV20-1 combines with J gene TRBJ2-3; TRBD2 agrees at 11 bases. Germline V gene data show CDR1 as DFQATT and CDR2 as SNEGSKA (reference sequence). Trimming at V came to 0 bases and at J to 14 bases, leaving 13 bases not matched to a gene. The CDR3 is 15 amino acids. The CDR3 reads CSARDLLAGEVRVYF. The CDR3 nucleotides read TGCAGTGCTAGAGATTTACTAGCGGGAGAGGTTAGGGTGTATTTT.

The chain combines TRBV20-1 with TRBJ2-2; 11 nucleotides agree with TRBD2. CDR1 is DFQATT, CDR2 SNEGSKA, per germline (reference sequence). The CDR3 runs to 16 residues. The trim removed 0 bases at V and 5 bases at J, leaving 5 bases unmatched. CDR3: CSARELAGVRTGELFF. The CDR3 coding sequence is TGCAGTGCTAGAGAACTAGCGGGAGTACGGACCGGGGAGCTGTTTTTT.

The chain recombines TRBV29-1 with TRBJ2-1, with TRBD2 identical over 7 bases. The length of the CDR3 is 15 residues. V shed 7 bases and J 5 bases; nucleotides not matched to a gene: 14. CDR1 and CDR2 (germline): SQVTM, ANQGSEA. The CDR3 is CSAKGLAVGHNEQFF. Here the CDR3 DNA reads TGCAGCGCCAAGGGGCTAGCGGTTGGGCACAATGAGCAGTTCTTC.

The chain has TRBV14 and TRBJ1-1; 7 bases fit TRBD1. The V gene end was trimmed by 5 bases and the J gene end by 1 base; junction bases not matched to a gene: 4. The CDR3 runs 14 residues. The V gene's germline CDR1 is SGHDN and CDR2 FVKESK. The CDR3: CASSDRAANTEAFF. The CDR3 region has the DNA TGTGCCAGCAGCGACAGGGCTGCGAACACTGAAGCTTTCTTT.

The chain couples TRBV20-1 to TRBJ2-3; tentative D call: TRBD2 (5 bases). The V gene's germline CDR1 is DFQATT and CDR2 SNEGSKA (reference sequence). This CDR3 is built from 15 residues. Deletions cut 0 bases from V and 2 bases from J, with 12 bases between. The CDR3, as DNA: TGCAGTGCTAGAGATCCCAGCGGCTTCACAGATACGCAGTATTTT. Translation gives CSARDPSGFTDTQYF.

The chain links TRBV28 to TRBJ2-7, with D hard to call. The CDR3 has 13 amino acids. Germline loops: CDR1 MDHEN, CDR2 SYDVKM. Trimming pared 4 bases from V and 2 bases from J, leaving 9 bases between. The CDR3 bases are TGTGCCAGCAGTTCGACACCTCCCTACGAGCAGTACTTC. Amino acids: CASSSTPPYEQYF.

As for this clonotype: One end of the junction fails to match germline, which may point to a read error. The chain joins TRBV7-2 to TRBJ2-1; D ambiguous. Germline lookup yields CDR1 SGHTA and CDR2 FQGNSA. The CDR3 is 13 residues long. Here the CDR3 DNA reads TGTGCCAGCAGCTTATGGGTCCCCAATGGGCAGTTCTTC. As protein: CASSLWVPNGQFF. The complete variable domain, with remaining parts taken from reference TRBV7-2 and TRBJ2-1, reads GAGVSQSPSNKVTEKGKDVELRCDPISGHTALYWYRQSLGQGLEFLIYFQGNSAPDKSGLPSDRFSAERTGGSVSTLTIQRTQQEDSAVYLCASSLWVPNGQFFGPGTRLTVL.

This clonotype occurred a few times. The chain recombines TRBV5-1 with TRBJ2-3; 9 bases line up with TRBD2. This CDR3 is built from 15 residues. V gave up 4 bases and J gave up 5 bases; unmatched junction bases: 8. The germline V gene encodes CDR1 SGHRS and CDR2 YFSETQ. The CDR3 bases are TGCGCCAGCAGCCGAAACGGACTAGCGATAGATACGCAGTATTTT. The encoded protein is CASSRNGLAIDTQYF. Full variable domain (rest looked up from reference TRBV5-1 and TRBJ2-3): KAGVTQTPRYLIKTRGQQVTLSCSPISGHRSVSWYQQTPGQGLQFLFEYFSETQRNKGNFPGRFSGRQFSNSRSEMNVSTLELGDSALYLCASSRNGLAIDTQYFGPGTRLTVL.

The chain joins TRBV10-3 to TRBJ1-6, with a tentative D call TRBD1 (6 bases). Germline V gives CDR1 ENHRY, CDR2 SYGVKD. Trimming cost V 3 bases and J 10 bases, with 13 bases left between them. The CDR3 loop spans 14 amino acids. The CDR3 sequence: CAISEGRGGSPLHF. CDR3 sequence (DNA): TGTGCCATCAGTGAAGGCAGGGGTGGGTCACCCCTCCACTTT.

For the CDR3, the DNA is TGTGCCAGCAGGCAGTCCGGGACTAACAAAGAGACCCAGTACTTC. Its protein product is CASRQSGTNKETQYF. This rearrangement joins TRBV6-2 or TRBV6-3 to TRBJ2-7, with 7 bases identical to TRBD2. The tail of the sequence fits TRBJ2-5 better, so the J call may be wrong. CDR3 length equals 15 residues. In germline, CDR1 is MNHEY, CDR2 SVGEGT.

V is TRBV27 and J is TRBJ2-5, with D possibly matching TRBD2 (6 bases). Looked up from germline, CDR1 is MNHEY and CDR2 is SMNVEV (reference sequence). Trimming took 5 bases from V and 10 from J, leaving 17 bases between them. This CDR3 region has 13 residues. CDR3 loop: CASSPSRPGSQYF. The DNA of the CDR3 is TGTGCCAGCAGTCCAAGCCGCCCCGGGAGCCAGTACTTC.

V usage is TRBV3-1 and J usage is TRBJ1-1; D might be TRBD1 (5 bases). V was trimmed by 1 base and J by 3 bases, leaving 12 bases between them. Germline V gives CDR1 LGHDT, CDR2 YNNKEL (reference sequence). The CDR3 consists of 15 residues. This chain's CDR3 is CASSQVPGRDTEAFF. CDR3 DNA: TGTGCCAGCAGCCAAGTTCCAGGGAGGGACACTGAAGCTTTCTTT. Full variable domain (remainder filled in from reference TRBV3-1 and TRBJ1-1): DTAVSQTPKYLVTQMGNDKSIKCEQNLGHDTMYWYKQDSKKFLKIMFSYNNKELIINETVPNRFSPKSPDKAHLNLHINSLELGDSAVYFCASSQVPGRDTEAFFGQGTRLTVV.

The chain has TRBV7-2 and TRBJ2-7; D ambiguous. The DNA matches TRBJ2-5 better at its end, which makes the J call doubtful. The CDR3 totals 15 residues. Germline V gene data show CDR1 as SGHTA and CDR2 as FQGNSA. Written as DNA, the CDR3 is TGTGCCAGCAGCCGACTGGTTGGCGTGGTGGAGACCCAGTACTTC. Protein sequence: CASSRLVGVVETQYF.

This clonotype was seen a single time. The chain is built from TRBV20-1 and TRBJ2-3; D ambiguous. CDR1 DFQATT and CDR2 SNEGSKA come from the germline V gene (reference sequence). The germline V and J ends were trimmed by 2 bases and 0 bases, with 12 bases remaining between them. The CDR3 length is 15 residues. Here the CDR3 DNA reads TGCAGTGCTAGAACTGCGTCCAGAAGCACAGATACGCAGTATTTT. This codes for CSARTASRSTDTQYF.

This chain uses TRBV7-9 with TRBJ1-2, with D possibly being TRBD1 (5 bases). CDR1 is SEHNR and CDR2 is FQNEAQ in the germline V gene (reference sequence). V was trimmed by 1 base and J by 8 bases, leaving 11 bases between them. This CDR3 comprises 13 residues. CDR3 loop: CASSLELGQGYTF. CDR3 bases: TGTGCCAGCAGCTTAGAGTTGGGGCAGGGCTACACCTTC.

This clonotype was observed a handful of times. The gene calls are TRBV7-2 and TRBJ2-1; D gene unclear. Trimming cost V 7 bases and J 4 bases, with 14 bases left between them. Germline V gene data show CDR1 as SGHTA and CDR2 as FQGNSA. CDR3 size: 14 residues. The CDR3 loop is CASTPPGTYNEQFF. The CDR3, as DNA: TGTGCCAGCACCCCACCCGGAACATACAATGAGCAGTTCTTC.